Listed below are T cell receptor beta chains from one sample, sequenced in a study of T-cell memory formation after mild COVID-19. TCRdb independently ran MiXCR on the 5' RACE reads; one entry per CDR3 protein. The sample contains fewer than 350,000 distinct CDR3 sequences, less than 20% of which appear only once. The sequenced sample was PBMCs or a T cell subset sorted from them (not recorded which). These TCRs come from a man aged 18 to 29 who had mild COVID-19 (a few samples of this study predate the infection). Cell type and time point are not known. The CDR3 runs from the conserved cysteine through the conserved F or W. The order of the fields is D gene, J gene, V gene, clone size, CDR3 DNA, CDR3 protein. The D gene is left open where the match is weak. Size is omitted from some rows. Given values are once, few, many or a class for expanded clones.

d_call: TRBD1; j_call: TRBJ2-4; v_call: TRBV25-1; clone_size: -; cdr3_nt: TGTGCCAGCAGTGAATGGGACAGAGAAAACATTCAGTACTTC; cdr3_aa: CASSEWDRENIQYF
d_call: -; j_call: TRBJ2-3; v_call: TRBV7-3; clone_size: -; cdr3_nt: TGTGCCAGCAGCAACGGACCGGAAGATACGCAGTATTTT; cdr3_aa: CASSNGPEDTQYF
d_call: -; j_call: TRBJ1-6; v_call: TRBV20-1; clone_size: -; cdr3_nt: TGCAGTGCTAGAGCCGGGACGAACTCACCCCTCCACTTT; cdr3_aa: CSARAGTNSPLHF
d_call: -; j_call: TRBJ2-2; v_call: TRBV5-5; clone_size: few; cdr3_nt: TGTGCCAGCAACCTTCTTGGACCGAACACCGGGGAGCTGTTTTTT; cdr3_aa: CASNLLGPNTGELFF
d_call: -; j_call: TRBJ1-2; v_call: TRBV3-1; clone_size: few; cdr3_nt: TGTGCCAGCAGCCAACTGATGAGGGGCTTGAATGGCTACACCTTC; cdr3_aa: CASSQLMRGLNGYTF
d_call: TRBD1; j_call: TRBJ1-1; v_call: TRBV6-1; clone_size: few; cdr3_nt: TGTGCCAGCAGTGAGAAGTGGGACAGGGCCGGTGAAGCTTTCTTT; cdr3_aa: CASSEKWDRAGEAFF
d_call: TRBD1; j_call: TRBJ1-5; v_call: TRBV30; clone_size: few; cdr3_nt: TGTGCCTGGAGCCTGTTCGGGACAGCTAATCAGCCCCAGCATTTT; cdr3_aa: CAWSLFGTANQPQHF
d_call: -; j_call: TRBJ2-7; v_call: TRBV11-2; clone_size: few; cdr3_nt: TGTGCCAGCAGCTTAGCTACCGCCTACGAGCAGTACTTC; cdr3_aa: CASSLATAYEQYF
d_call: -; j_call: TRBJ2-7; v_call: TRBV6-5; clone_size: few; cdr3_nt: TGTGCCTCTGGAGTTTCCTACGAGCAGTACTTC; cdr3_aa: CASGVSYEQYF
d_call: -; j_call: TRBJ1-2; v_call: TRBV12-3/TRBV12-4; clone_size: -; cdr3_nt: TGTGCCAGCAGTTTTAAAAGGGTCTATGGCTACACCTTC; cdr3_aa: CASSFKRVYGYTF
d_call: TRBD1; j_call: TRBJ2-7; v_call: TRBV20-1; clone_size: few; cdr3_nt: TGCAGTGCTAGAGATCTCGGGACAGACTACGAGCAGTACTTC; cdr3_aa: CSARDLGTDYEQYF
d_call: -; j_call: TRBJ2-7; v_call: TRBV5-6; clone_size: -; cdr3_nt: TGTGCCAGCAGGCCTACCGAGGGCTTCTACGAGCAGTACTTC; cdr3_aa: CASRPTEGFYEQYF
d_call: -; j_call: TRBJ1-1; v_call: TRBV7-9; clone_size: -; cdr3_nt: TGTGCCAGCAGCTTCGTAGGTGAAGCTTTCTTT; cdr3_aa: CASSFVGEAFF
d_call: -; j_call: TRBJ1-2; v_call: TRBV9; clone_size: once; cdr3_nt: TGTGCCAGCAGCGTAGGGGCAGGCATGGGCTACACCTTC; cdr3_aa: CASSVGAGMGYTF
d_call: -; j_call: TRBJ2-7; v_call: TRBV5-1; clone_size: few; cdr3_nt: TGCGCCAGCCAAGGGCATAGCTCCTACGAGCAGTACTTC; cdr3_aa: CASQGHSSYEQYF
d_call: -; j_call: TRBJ2-3; v_call: TRBV7-2; clone_size: -; cdr3_nt: TGTGCCAGCAGCTTAGAGGGGGGCCTTGATACGCAGTATTTT; cdr3_aa: CASSLEGGLDTQYF
d_call: -; j_call: TRBJ2-6; v_call: TRBV27; clone_size: -; cdr3_nt: TGTGCCAGCAGCGCCATAGGGAGTTTCTCTGGGGCCAACGTCCTGACTTTC; cdr3_aa: CASSAIGSFSGANVLTF
d_call: TRBD1; j_call: TRBJ2-3; v_call: TRBV5-1; clone_size: many; cdr3_nt: TGCGCCAGCAGCCGCGACAGGGCAGATACGCAGTATTTT; cdr3_aa: CASSRDRADTQYF
d_call: -; j_call: TRBJ1-5; v_call: TRBV2; clone_size: many; cdr3_nt: TGTGCCAGCAGTTCAAGGGGGGATCAGCCCCAGCATTTT; cdr3_aa: CASSSRGDQPQHF
d_call: TRBD2; j_call: TRBJ2-1; v_call: TRBV6-2/TRBV6-3; clone_size: many; cdr3_nt: TGTGCCAGCAGTTACTCGAGAGCTAGCGGCTACAATGAGCAGTTCTTC; cdr3_aa: CASSYSRASGYNEQFF
d_call: -; j_call: TRBJ2-3; v_call: TRBV6-6; clone_size: few; cdr3_nt: TGTGCCAGCAGTTACTCTAAAAACGGGGGCGGTACGCAGTATTTT; cdr3_aa: CASSYSKNGGGTQYF
d_call: -; j_call: TRBJ1-5; v_call: TRBV10-3; clone_size: few; cdr3_nt: TGTGCCATCAGTGAGGGTAGTCAGAGAGGCAATCAGCCCCAGCATTTT; cdr3_aa: CAISEGSQRGNQPQHF
d_call: -; j_call: TRBJ2-5; v_call: TRBV12-3/TRBV12-4; clone_size: few; cdr3_nt: TGTGCCAGCAGCATCGGGACAAGAAAAGAGACCCAGTACTTC; cdr3_aa: CASSIGTRKETQYF
d_call: -; j_call: TRBJ2-1; v_call: TRBV10-2; clone_size: few; cdr3_nt: TGCGCCACCACACTGGGGGCTTACAATGAGCAGTTCTTC; cdr3_aa: CATTLGAYNEQFF
d_call: -; j_call: TRBJ2-7; v_call: TRBV10-3; clone_size: -; cdr3_nt: TGTGCCATCAGTGAGTCAGACGGTCCCTACGAGCAGTACTTC; cdr3_aa: CAISESDGPYEQYF
d_call: -; j_call: TRBJ2-3; v_call: TRBV3-2; clone_size: -; cdr3_nt: TGTGCCAGCAGCCAAGATGGGTTCTTAGCGGGGGGGCCGTGTAGCACAGATACGCAGTATTTT; cdr3_aa: CASSQDGFLAGGPCSTDTQYF
d_call: -; j_call: TRBJ1-6; v_call: TRBV7-2; clone_size: -; cdr3_nt: TGTGCCAGCAGCCCCGGTCGGGCTTGGGTTTCACCCCTCCACTTT; cdr3_aa: CASSPGRAWVSPLHF
d_call: -; j_call: TRBJ2-5; v_call: TRBV20-1; clone_size: -; cdr3_nt: TGCAGTGCTTACGACTCGGAGACCCAGTACTTC; cdr3_aa: CSAYDSETQYF
d_call: -; j_call: TRBJ2-2; v_call: TRBV4-3; clone_size: few; cdr3_nt: TGCGCCAGCAGCCAAGATTCTGGGGCCGGGGGCACCGGGGAGCTGTTTTTT; cdr3_aa: CASSQDSGAGGTGELFF
d_call: -; j_call: TRBJ2-7; v_call: TRBV6-2/TRBV6-3; clone_size: few; cdr3_nt: TGTGCCAGCAGTTACTCTACCGTTCGCCGGGGGGAGCAGTACTTC; cdr3_aa: CASSYSTVRRGEQYF
d_call: -; j_call: TRBJ2-3; v_call: TRBV20-1; clone_size: few; cdr3_nt: TGCAGTGCTAGAGGAGCGACCTTCACAGATACGCAGTATTTT; cdr3_aa: CSARGATFTDTQYF
d_call: -; j_call: TRBJ2-3; v_call: TRBV7-3; clone_size: -; cdr3_nt: TGTGCCAGCAGCTTAACCGGACCCACGTCGGATACGCAGTATTTT; cdr3_aa: CASSLTGPTSDTQYF
d_call: -; j_call: TRBJ1-3; v_call: TRBV12-3/TRBV12-4; clone_size: few; cdr3_nt: TGTGCCAGCAGTTTTAAGAGCTCTGGAAACACCATATATTTT; cdr3_aa: CASSFKSSGNTIYF
d_call: TRBD2; j_call: TRBJ2-3; v_call: TRBV7-6; clone_size: few; cdr3_nt: TGTGCCAGCAGCCGAGACGGGACTACTAGCACAGATACGCAGTATTTT; cdr3_aa: CASSRDGTTSTDTQYF
d_call: TRBD1; j_call: TRBJ2-1; v_call: TRBV5-6; clone_size: few; cdr3_nt: TGTGCCAGCAGCTTGGATACAGGGGCTCTCCGTCATTTTGAGCAGTTCTTC; cdr3_aa: CASSLDTGALRHFEQFF
d_call: TRBD2; j_call: TRBJ2-5; v_call: TRBV20-1; clone_size: -; cdr3_nt: TGCAGCCACGTAGCGGGTGGCTCGGAGACCCAGTACTTC; cdr3_aa: CSHVAGGSETQYF
d_call: TRBD1; j_call: TRBJ1-2; v_call: TRBV9; clone_size: few; cdr3_nt: TGTGCCAGCAGCGTCGGACAGGGGCCCTATGGCTACACCTTC; cdr3_aa: CASSVGQGPYGYTF
d_call: TRBD1; j_call: TRBJ2-3; v_call: TRBV12-3/TRBV12-4; clone_size: few; cdr3_nt: TGTGCCAGCAGTCCCGGGACAGCCCGCACAGATACGCAGTATTTT; cdr3_aa: CASSPGTARTDTQYF
d_call: -; j_call: TRBJ1-1; v_call: TRBV9; clone_size: few; cdr3_nt: TGTGCCAGCAGCGTAGAAATGCGGGGGATCCAGAACACTGAAGCTTTCTTT; cdr3_aa: CASSVEMRGIQNTEAFF
d_call: -; j_call: TRBJ2-1; v_call: TRBV19; clone_size: -; cdr3_nt: TGTGCCAGTTACCACAATGAGCAGTTCTTC; cdr3_aa: CASYHNEQFF
d_call: TRBD1; j_call: TRBJ2-4; v_call: TRBV3-1; clone_size: few; cdr3_nt: TGTGCCAGCAGCCACCGTGGGGGCCAGGGGGAAAACATTCAGTACTTC; cdr3_aa: CASSHRGGQGENIQYF
d_call: -; j_call: TRBJ2-4; v_call: TRBV12-3/TRBV12-4; clone_size: many; cdr3_nt: TGTGCCAGCAGTTTGGTTTCGGGCGGGGTACTAGCCAAAAACATTCAGTACTTC; cdr3_aa: CASSLVSGGVLAKNIQYF
d_call: TRBD1; j_call: TRBJ2-1; v_call: TRBV5-1; clone_size: -; cdr3_nt: TGCGCCAGCAGCCGACCGGGACAGGGCTACAATGAGCAGTTCTTC; cdr3_aa: CASSRPGQGYNEQFF
d_call: -; j_call: TRBJ2-2; v_call: TRBV7-3; clone_size: -; cdr3_nt: TGTGCCAGCAGCTTAACTCCCCCGGTCTCCGGGGAGCTGTTTTTT; cdr3_aa: CASSLTPPVSGELFF
d_call: -; j_call: TRBJ2-7; v_call: TRBV5-5; clone_size: -; cdr3_nt: TGTGCCAGCAGCTTCACAGTAGCGGTTAGCTACGAGCAGTACTTC; cdr3_aa: CASSFTVAVSYEQYF
d_call: -; j_call: TRBJ2-1; v_call: TRBV11-1; clone_size: few; cdr3_nt: TGTGCCAGCAGCTCTAGCAATGGTGAGCAGTTCTTC; cdr3_aa: CASSSSNGEQFF
d_call: -; j_call: TRBJ1-2; v_call: TRBV4-1; clone_size: many; cdr3_nt: TGCGCCAGCAGCCAAGACCGGGGGTTCAATGGCTACACCTTC; cdr3_aa: CASSQDRGFNGYTF
d_call: -; j_call: TRBJ2-3; v_call: TRBV7-3; clone_size: -; cdr3_nt: TGTGCCAGCAGCACTACATGGGGTGGTGCAGATACGCAGTATTTT; cdr3_aa: CASSTTWGGADTQYF
d_call: TRBD1; j_call: TRBJ2-3; v_call: TRBV7-8; clone_size: -; cdr3_nt: TGTGCCAGCAGCTTCCGACAGGGTGGAGATACGCAGTATTTT; cdr3_aa: CASSFRQGGDTQYF
d_call: -; j_call: TRBJ1-2; v_call: TRBV6-2/TRBV6-3; clone_size: few; cdr3_nt: TGTGCCAGCAGTTACTCTGAAGACTTTAACTATGGCTACACCTTC; cdr3_aa: CASSYSEDFNYGYTF
d_call: -; j_call: TRBJ2-3; v_call: TRBV28; clone_size: few; cdr3_nt: TGTGCCAGCGGCTCTCAGCCGTATTTT; cdr3_aa: CASGSQPYF
d_call: -; j_call: TRBJ2-5; v_call: TRBV14; clone_size: -; cdr3_nt: TGTGCCAGCAGCCAAGTAGGCTCAGCGGTCGAGACCCAGTACTTC; cdr3_aa: CASSQVGSAVETQYF
d_call: -; j_call: TRBJ1-1; v_call: TRBV27; clone_size: -; cdr3_nt: TGTGCCAGCAGTCCTTCCCGACTTGGGAGGGCTTTCTTT; cdr3_aa: CASSPSRLGRAFF
d_call: TRBD1; j_call: TRBJ2-7; v_call: TRBV20-1; clone_size: -; cdr3_nt: TGCAGTGCTAGTGGGACAGGCCCCTACGAGCAGTACTTC; cdr3_aa: CSASGTGPYEQYF
d_call: -; j_call: TRBJ2-1; v_call: TRBV29-1; clone_size: few; cdr3_nt: TGCAGCGTTGAAGGGTTCATCAAGGGTGAGCAGTTCTTC; cdr3_aa: CSVEGFIKGEQFF
d_call: -; j_call: TRBJ2-3; v_call: TRBV4-3; clone_size: -; cdr3_nt: TGCGCCAGCAGCCAAGATTCGGGGGTCGGCCGGACGCAGTATTTT; cdr3_aa: CASSQDSGVGRTQYF
d_call: -; j_call: TRBJ2-3; v_call: TRBV7-8; clone_size: few; cdr3_nt: TGTGCCAGCAGCTTAGTTCGAACTGGCCCGGGTACGCAGTATTTT; cdr3_aa: CASSLVRTGPGTQYF